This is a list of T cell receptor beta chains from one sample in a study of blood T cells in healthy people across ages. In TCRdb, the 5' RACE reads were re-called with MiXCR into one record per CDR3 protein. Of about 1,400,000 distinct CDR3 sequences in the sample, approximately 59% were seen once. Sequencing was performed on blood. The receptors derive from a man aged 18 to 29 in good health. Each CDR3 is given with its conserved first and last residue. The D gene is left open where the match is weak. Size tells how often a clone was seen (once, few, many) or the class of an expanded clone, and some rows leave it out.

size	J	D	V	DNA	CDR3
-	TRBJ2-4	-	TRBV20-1	TGCAGTGCTAGAGTTCGGACTGAAAACATTCAGTACTTC	CSARVRTENIQYF
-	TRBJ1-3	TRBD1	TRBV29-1	TGCAGCGTCGCGACAGGGGGCAGTGGAAACACCATATATTTT	CSVATGGSGNTIYF
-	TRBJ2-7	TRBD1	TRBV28	TGTGCCAGCAGTTTATCCCCCCTCGGACAGGGGGCGAAGAAGGTCTACGAGCAGTACTTC	CASSLSPLGQGAKKVYEQYF
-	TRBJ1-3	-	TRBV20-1	TGCAGTGCTAGATTAGTGGGGTCCCTCTCTGGAAACACCATATATTTT	CSARLVGSLSGNTIYF
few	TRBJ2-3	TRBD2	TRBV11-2	TGTGCCAGCAGCTTAGATTCACTAGCGGAACCGCAGGTGGATACGCAGTATTTT	CASSLDSLAEPQVDTQYF
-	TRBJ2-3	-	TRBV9	TGTGCTACGACAAATAGATCCTCCACAGATACGCAGTATTTT	CATTNRSSTDTQYF
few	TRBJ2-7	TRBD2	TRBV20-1	TGCAGTGCTAGAGTGGGTAGCGGGAGACCGGAGGGCTACGAGCAGTACTTC	CSARVGSGRPEGYEQYF
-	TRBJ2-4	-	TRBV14	TGTGCCAGCAGCCAAGGGGGTCTGGCGTTGGCCAAAAACATTCAGTACTTC	CASSQGGLALAKNIQYF
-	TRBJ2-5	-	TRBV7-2	TGTGCCAGCAGCTTTGGGGGGGACAAGCAAGAGAGCCAGTACTTC	CASSFGGDKQESQYF
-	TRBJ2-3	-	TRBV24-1	TGTGCCACCAGTCTAAGGGGTATCTCTAGCACAGATACGCAGTATTTT	CATSLRGISSTDTQYF
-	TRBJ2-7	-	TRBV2	TGTGCCGGCGGGACAGCCTACGAGCAGTACTTC	CAGGTAYEQYF
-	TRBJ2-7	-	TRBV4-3	TGCGCCAGCAGCCAAGATCAGAACTCCTACGAGCAGTACTTC	CASSQDQNSYEQYF
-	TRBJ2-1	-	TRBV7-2	TGTGCCAGCAGTTTATTCCTCAATGAGCAGTTCTTC	CASSLFLNEQFF
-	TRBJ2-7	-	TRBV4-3	TGCGCCAGCGGCCAAGCATTCCCTTCCTACGAGCAGTACTTC	CASGQAFPSYEQYF
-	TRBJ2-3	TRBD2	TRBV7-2	TGTGCCAGCAGCTTAGTGGTGGCGGGGGGCGGGTTAGATACGCAGTATTTT	CASSLVVAGGGLDTQYF
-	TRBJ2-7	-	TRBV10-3	TGTACCATCAGTGAAGGGGACTCCTACGAGCAGTACTTC	CTISEGDSYEQYF
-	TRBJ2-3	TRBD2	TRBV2	TGTGCCAGCAGTGAACTGGCGACTAGCCGACTACATAGCACAGATACGCAGTATTTT	CASSELATSRLHSTDTQYF
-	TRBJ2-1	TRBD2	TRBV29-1	TGCAGCGTTGAGTGGTTGAAAACTAGCGGAGTATACAATGAGCAGTTCTTC	CSVEWLKTSGVYNEQFF
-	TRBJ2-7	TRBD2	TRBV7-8	TGTGCCAGCAGCCTACCTAAAACCGGGACTAGCTACGAGCAGTACTTC	CASSLPKTGTSYEQYF
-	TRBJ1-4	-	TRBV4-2	TGTGCCAGCAGCCTAAGATCCGAAGAGTACAAACTGTTTTTT	CASSLRSEEYKLFF
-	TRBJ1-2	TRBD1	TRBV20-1	TGCAGTGCTGGCACAGGGGTCGTAATGGGCTACACCTTC	CSAGTGVVMGYTF
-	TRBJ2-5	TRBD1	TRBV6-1	TGTGCCAGCAGTGAGCCGGGACAGGGATCTCTTTTGGAGTACTTC	CASSEPGQGSLLEYF
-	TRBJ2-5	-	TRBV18	TGTGCCAGCTCACCAAGGATCGGGCCCGCGGGGGAGACCCAGTACTTC	CASSPRIGPAGETQYF
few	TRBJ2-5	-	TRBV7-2	TGTGCCAGCAGCGGGGGACTTAACGGGGAGACCCAGTACTTC	CASSGGLNGETQYF
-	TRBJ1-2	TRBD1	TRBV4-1	TGCGCCAGCAGAGGGACCGGGACAGCTTCTTCCTATGGCTACACCTTC	CASRGTGTASSYGYTF
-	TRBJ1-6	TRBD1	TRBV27	TGTGCCAGCGGTAGACAGGGCTATTCACCCCTCCACTTT	CASGRQGYSPLHF
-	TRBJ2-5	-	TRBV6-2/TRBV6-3	TGTGCCAGTCGGGCATCCAACGCCCCTTACAATGAGCAGTACTTC	CASRASNAPYNEQYF
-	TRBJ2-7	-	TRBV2	TGTGCCAGCGAGGGATTCGGGGGCGACGAGCAGTACTTC	CASEGFGGDEQYF
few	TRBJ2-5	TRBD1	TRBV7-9	TGTGCCAGCAGAGCAGCAGGGGGCTTATGGGAGACCCAGTACTTC	CASRAAGGLWETQYF